This record covers a single T cell receptor beta chain. Which antigen it targets is not known. No per-base quality is available; no much larger clone lies one base away. The collaborating institutions used their own protocols to collect whole blood in K2EDTA tubes. For TCRbeta analysis, collaborators shipped samples as frozen whole blood, isolated PBMCs, or DNA extracted from either of those sample types. CDR1 and CDR2, per the germline V gene (reference sequence), are GTSNPN and SVGIG. Trimming accounts for 3 bases at V and 2 bases at J, while the number of junction bases matched to no gene is 6. The CDR3 starts with the cysteine, ends with the phenylalanine, and has 15 residues. Only the CDR3 DNA is retained, 45 bases long and in frame from the first base. The immunoSEQ Assay, a bias-controlled multiplex PCR, was used to amplify TCRbeta CDR3 regions from genomic DNA. The original methods were these. The number of nucleated cells in each sample was estimated from the amplification of reference gene primers within the assay. Sequence reads were collapsed and filtered to measure the absolute abundance of every unique TCRbeta CDR3 rearrangement. Productive Simpson clonality was computed per sample as the square root of Simpson's diversity index over productive rearrangements. As stored in TCRdb, this immuneACCESS dataset retains in-frame rearrangements with V and J assigned. A fraction of the clones does not appear; measured against another copy, unresolved V genes explain less than half of the discrepancy, and the remainder lacks a known reason. V, J and clone size reflect that table, while D and trimming were determined from the DNA. Within this sample are 110,000 or so clones, with around 87% of them counted one time only. The leading ten clones occupy roughly 8% of the sample.

This entry is derived from a study of blood T cell repertoires in COVID-19 (dated by TCRdb to the early 2020s). About the investigation overall: Collaborator samples came from the United States, Italy and Spain and covered acute and convalescent phases of COVID-19. The prospective study material was composed of cDNA or gDNA derived from T cells, B-cell-depleted T cells, or PBMCs. Deeply sampled blood TCRbeta repertoires from subjects exposed to, actively infected with, or recovered from COVID-19 were included in the dataset. The repertoires were released in a freely available public database meant as a resource for research on the immune response to SARS-CoV-2. The samples were drawn from two sources: the first 160 participants of the ongoing ImmuneRACE study, and 1,254 subjects contributed by 6 global collaborators. Sample metadata almost always included a de-identified subject ID, COVID-19 status, age in years and sex. Where available, HLA class I and class II types were taken from metadata supplied by the sample provider and were not determined by assay-based typing.

What the research found in general, with its limitations: How much clinical and demographic metadata was included differed by source and by participant, and the metadata was provided uncurated.

This TCR was sampled from a human donor in a cohort sampled during active COVID-19. The chain couples TRBV30 to TRBJ1-4, with 7 central nucleotides matching TRBD1. Material for sequencing was peripheral blood. CDR3 sequence: CAWSDRVGTNEKLFF. In nucleotide form, the sequence is TGTGCCTGGAGCGACAGGGTTGGGACTAATGAAAAACTGTTTTTT.